The present entry profiles one T cell receptor beta chain with its context. The data originate from a study of cytomegalovirus exposure and HLA in healthy donors. Primers included in the PCR were 60 Vbeta and 13 Jbeta primers. Using immunoSEQ multiplex PCR, the repertoire was profiled, and TCRdb retains in-frame clones only, with some absent. The table has about 160,000 clones, 60% to 80% seen once. Germline CDR1 reads SGHAT; CDR2 reads FQNNGV. The CDR3 covers 16 residues. Trimming cost V 4 bases and J 0 bases, with 14 bases left between them. This receptor was identified in a woman aged 50 to 60 in good health and CMV-seropositive. The chain joins TRBV11-2 to TRBJ2-3, with D possibly being TRBD1 (5 bases). Sequencing input: PBMCs. CDR3 region: CASSWIGPGSTDTQYF. The CDR3 DNA reads TGTGCCAGCAGCTGGATCGGGCCAGGGAGCACAGATACGCAGTATTTT.